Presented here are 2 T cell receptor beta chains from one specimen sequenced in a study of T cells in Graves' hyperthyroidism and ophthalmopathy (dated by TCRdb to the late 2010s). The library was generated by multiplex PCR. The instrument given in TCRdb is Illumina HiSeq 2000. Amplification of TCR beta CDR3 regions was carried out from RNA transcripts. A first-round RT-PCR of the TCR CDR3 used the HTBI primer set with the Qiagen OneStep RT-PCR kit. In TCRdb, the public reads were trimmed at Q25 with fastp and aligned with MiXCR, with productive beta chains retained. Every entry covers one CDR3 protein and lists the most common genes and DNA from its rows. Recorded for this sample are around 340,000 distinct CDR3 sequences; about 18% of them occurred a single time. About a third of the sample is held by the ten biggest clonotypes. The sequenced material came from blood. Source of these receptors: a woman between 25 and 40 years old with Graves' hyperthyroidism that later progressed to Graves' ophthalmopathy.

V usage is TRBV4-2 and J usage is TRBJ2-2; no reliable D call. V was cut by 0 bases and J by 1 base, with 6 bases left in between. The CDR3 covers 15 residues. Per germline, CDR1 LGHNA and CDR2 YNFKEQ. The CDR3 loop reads CASSQEFGNTGELFF. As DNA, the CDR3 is TGTGCCAGCAGCCAAGAATTCGGGAACACCGGGGAGCTGTTTTTT.

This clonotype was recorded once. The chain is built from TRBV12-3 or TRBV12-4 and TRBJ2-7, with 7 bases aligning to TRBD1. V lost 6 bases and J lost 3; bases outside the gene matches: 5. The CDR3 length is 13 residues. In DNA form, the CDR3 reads TGTGCCAGCAGACGCCGACAGGGCTACGAGCAGTACTTC. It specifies CASRRRQGYEQYF.